The clone carrying this T cell receptor (beta chain) was counted between two and nine times. Its antigen is not known. Graves' hyperthyroidism was deemed stable given no ophthalmopathy progression within 18 months. The sample belongs to a study of T cells in Graves' hyperthyroidism and ophthalmopathy. Overall study results and limits: A model built on 13 V-J features separated ophthalmopathy from stable hyperthyroidism. Clonotypes that were expanded in thyroid above 0.001 mostly appeared in blood too.

Template material for amplifying TCR beta CDR3 regions consisted of RNA transcripts. A set of HTBI primers served as the primers for a first-round RT-PCR of the TCR CDR3. TCRdb reprocessed the multiplex PCR reads via MiXCR and lists one record per CDR3 protein. Of 600,000 to 900,000 distinct CDR3 sequences in the sample, about a sixth were seen once. The germline V gene encodes CDR1 SQVTM and CDR2 ANQGSEA. V gave up 4 bases and J gave up 8 bases, with 11 bases separating them. This CDR3 is 12 amino acids long. V gene TRBV29-1 combines with J gene TRBJ1-4, with a possible D match to TRBD1 (6 bases). This receptor was obtained from a man younger than 30 with Graves' hyperthyroidism. The sample consisted of blood. The CDR3 nucleotides are TGCAGCGTTGGGGACAAAGGGGAAAAACTGTTTTTT. As protein: CSVGDKGEKLFF.